This TCR beta chain was captured by sequencing in a study of T cell changes during pregnancy in multiple sclerosis. Using immunoSEQ multiplex PCR, the repertoire was profiled, and TCRdb retains in-frame clones only, with some absent. The table lists tens of thousands of clones, 85% to 95% of them singletons. Between the trimmed V and J ends, which lost 7 bases and 5 bases, there was a span of 20 bases. This CDR3 is 15 amino acids long. The V gene's germline CDR1 is LNHDA and CDR2 SQIVND (reference sequence). The receptor was derived from a female donor with multiple sclerosis, enrolled in a pregnancy study. The chain employs TRBV19 and TRBJ1-2; weak D call: TRBD1 (5 bases). The specimen comprised CD4+ T cells from peripheral blood mononuclear cells, sampled in the second trimester of pregnancy. CDR3 amino acids: CASISDHRGVYGYTF. The CDR3 DNA reads as TGTGCCAGTATTTCTGACCATCGGGGGGTTTATGGCTACACCTTC. The entire variable domain, with the rest obtained from reference TRBV19 and TRBJ1-2, is as follows: DGGITQSPKYLFRKEGQNVTLSCEQNLNHDAMYWYRQDPGQGLRLIYYSQIVNDFQKGDIAEGYSVSREKKESFPLTVTSAQKNPTAFYLCASISDHRGVYGYTFGSGTRLTVV.